This T cell receptor beta chain is drawn from a study of cytomegalovirus exposure and HLA in healthy donors. V lost 3 bases to trimming and J lost 13 bases; unmatched junction nucleotides: 12. Per germline, CDR1 SGHTA and CDR2 FQGNSA. This CDR3 has 14 residues. PCR amplification relied on 60 Vbeta primers (plus 13 Jbeta primers). The protocol was immunoSEQ multiplex PCR, while the TCRdb copy is restricted to in-frame clones and leaves out a portion. The sample records fewer than 100,000 clones, roughly 75% being singletons. Sequencing was performed on PBMCs. The source of this sequence is a woman in her sixties in good health and CMV-seronegative. This chain joins TRBV7-2 and TRBJ2-7, with 10 bases lining up with TRBD1. This CDR3 reads CASSLVRDRGPIYF. The CDR3 bases are TGTGCCAGCAGCTTGGTCCGGGACAGGGGCCCCATATACTTC.